This TCR beta chain was obtained from a study of tacrolimus-resistant gene-edited T cells for transplant recipients (dated by TCRdb to 2018 to 2020). Context from the whole study: Clonality and clone numbers were compared by TCRbeta sequencing between expanded FKBP12 knockout and unedited CMV-specific T cell products. As a safety check, repertoire sequencing was performed to rule out transformation-driven clonal outgrowth after gene editing. Sequencing was performed for two donors, with one unedited and one FKBP12 knockout CMV-specific T cell product contributed by each donor. What the work shows at the level of the full study, not this receptor alone: Clonality, top-10 clone read coverage, and total clone numbers were comparable between knockout and unedited products. Repertoires showed no Morisita similarity between donors but high similarity between knockout and unedited products from the same donor. The repertoire comparisons shown in Figure 5 rested on n = 2. It was concluded by the authors that the TCRbeta repertoire was not drastically skewed by gene editing and that excessive clonal expansion was not caused by gene editing.

The meaning of the sample's treatment or condition label: CRISPR-Cas9 RNP knockout of FKBP12 using synthetic sgRNA#2. Before enrichment with an IFNgamma secretion assay kit, PBMCs were stimulated for 6 hours with overlapping CMV pp65 and IE-1 peptide pools. FKBP12 knockout was performed on day 7 by electroporating Cas9 ribonucleoprotein using an Amaxa 4D-Nucleofector. Recombinant human IL-7 and IL-15 were used to expand the enriched CMV-specific T cells in culture. The T cell products were kept in culture for about 23 days and then cryopreserved. After activation, IFNgamma secretion was used to enrich CMV-specific T cells from PBMCs. Each ribonucleoprotein complex consisted of recombinant Streptococcus pyogenes Cas9 protein that had been precomplexed with FKBP12-specific sgRNA. Synthetic sgRNA#2 was chosen for later experiments because it was the most effective guide and the GMP-preferred guide.

The germline ends are 26 bases apart after V is trimmed by 2 bases and J by 7 bases. Looking up the germline V gene yields CDR1 SGHVS and CDR2 FNYEAQ. Reading from cysteine to phenylalanine, the CDR3 counts 18 amino acids. This entry keeps only the CDR3 DNA: 54 bases, framed from base 1. TCRbeta sequencing used genomic DNA through the immunoSEQ service. In the authors' own workflow: Repertoires were analyzed with immunoSEQ ANALYZER 3.0, computing Morisita similarity, clonality, top-10 clone coverage and total clone counts. On the clonality scale, a value of 1 indicated a monoclonal product, while lower values indicated more diverse products. In its TCRdb copy, this immuneACCESS table keeps in-frame sequences only and misses some clones. Where compared with another copy, unresolved V genes explain less than half of these, and the others have no known cause. V, J and clone size were drawn from that table, and D and trimming were deduced from the DNA. A total of about 810 clones appear in this sample, more than 35% of them only once. The top ten hold more than 75% of the sample.

In the case of this clone: Base quality data are lacking; no much larger clone is found one base away.

The specimen was a CMV-specific product grown in culture, collected from cells with FKBP12 knockout. The meaning of the sample's cell subset or site label: expanded CMV-specific T cell product isolated by IFNgamma secretion after CMV peptide stimulation. This sequence originates from a human donor in good health, a blood donor. The rearrangement combines TRBV7-6 with TRBJ1-1; TRBD1 might be the D gene, on 5 matching bases. The CDR3 sequence is CASSLNPAGPTTSNEAFF. The DNA sequence reads TGTGCCAGCAGCTTAAACCCGGCGGGGCCTACTACGAGTAATGAAGCTTTCTTT. The full variable domain, completed from the reference TRBV7-6 and TRBJ1-1 proteins outside the CDR3, reads GAGVSQSPRYKVTKRGQDVALRCDPISGHVSLYWYRQALGQGPEFLTYFNYEAQQDKSGLPNDRFSAERPEGSISTLTIQRTEQRDSAMYRCASSLNPAGPTTSNEAFFGQGTRLTVV.